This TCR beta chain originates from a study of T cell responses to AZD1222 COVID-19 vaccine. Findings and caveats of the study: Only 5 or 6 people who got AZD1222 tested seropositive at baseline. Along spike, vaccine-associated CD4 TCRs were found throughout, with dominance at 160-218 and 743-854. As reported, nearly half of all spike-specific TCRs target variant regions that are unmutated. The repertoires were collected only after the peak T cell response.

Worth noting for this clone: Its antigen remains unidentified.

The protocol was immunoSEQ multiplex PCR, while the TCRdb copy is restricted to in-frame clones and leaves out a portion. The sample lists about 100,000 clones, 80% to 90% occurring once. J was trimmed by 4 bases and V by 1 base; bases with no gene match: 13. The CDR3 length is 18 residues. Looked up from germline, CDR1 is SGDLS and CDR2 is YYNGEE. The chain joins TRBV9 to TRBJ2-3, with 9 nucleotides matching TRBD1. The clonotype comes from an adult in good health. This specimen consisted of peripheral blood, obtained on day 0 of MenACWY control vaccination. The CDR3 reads CASSVKSKRDREADTQYF. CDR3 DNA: TGTGCCAGCAGCGTAAAAAGCAAGAGGGACAGGGAGGCAGATACGCAGTATTTT.